This entry lists 5 T cell receptor beta chains sequenced from one sample in a study of early T cells in non-severe SARS-CoV-2 infection. TCRdb independently ran MiXCR on the 5' RACE reads; one entry per CDR3 protein. The table includes about 48,000 distinct CDR3 sequences, less than 15% detected once. Sequences were obtained from whole blood. The source of these receptors is an adult who was a healthcare worker with PCR-confirmed SARS-CoV-2 infection or an uninfected control (not recorded which).

This clonotype was recorded many times. The chain has TRBV7-6 and TRBJ2-1, with D maybe TRBD2 (5 bases). The CDR3 extends over 15 amino acids. Per germline, CDR1 SGHVS and CDR2 FNYEAQ. The ends were cut back, 1 base at V and 2 bases at J, with 9 bases in the middle. CDR3 loop: CASSLGGSAYNEQFF. The DNA for the CDR3 is TGTGCCAGCAGCTTAGGAGGGAGTGCCTACAATGAGCAGTTCTTC.

The chain uses TRBV27 and TRBJ1-4; D remains ambiguous. Germline CDR1 and CDR2: MNHEY and SMNVEV (reference sequence). The CDR3 contains 14 residues. V gave up 5 bases and J gave up 0 bases, with 7 bases separating them. The DNA of the CDR3 is TGTGCCAGCAGTCCATATGCAACTAATGAAAAACTGTTTTTT. Protein: CASSPYATNEKLFF.

This chain joins TRBV28 and TRBJ1-2; D unclear. Germline CDR1 reads MDHEN; CDR2 reads SYDVKM. The CDR3 length is 14 residues. Trimming pared 6 bases from V and 5 bases from J, leaving 16 bases between. CDR3 protein: CASSRSVGLYGYTF. In DNA, the CDR3 is TGTGCCAGCAGCCGGTCCGTCGGATTATATGGCTACACCTTC.

A few counts support this clonotype. CDR3 sequence (DNA): TGTGCCAGCAGTCCCCGGACAGGGTTGGGCTATGGCTACACCTTC. It is translated as CASSPRTGLGYGYTF. The chain is built from TRBV12-3 or TRBV12-4 and TRBJ1-2, with 8 bases aligning to TRBD1. The CDR3 covers 15 residues. The V segment lost 5 bases and the J segment 4 bases; nucleotides outside the gene matches: 9.

The chain is built from TRBV27 and TRBJ1-1; D is perhaps TRBD1 (6 bases). Per the germline V gene, CDR1 is MNHEY and CDR2 is SMNVEV (reference sequence). The V end lost 5 bases, the J end lost 2 bases, and 18 bases lay between the germline ends. The CDR3 spans 16 residues. CDR3 in DNA: TGTGCCAGCAGTATCCGATTTCAGGGGACTAACACTGAAGCTTTCTTT. Encoded protein: CASSIRFQGTNTEAFF.